The clone carrying this T cell receptor (beta chain) turned up a few times. Its antigen remains unidentified. These data are taken from a study of shared clonotypes between healthy human individuals. Findings and limits, study-wide: Investigators collected only blood, and repertoires in tissues likely differ. Few donors limited the genetic and exposure-history diversity represented.

Scientists sequenced DNA from unsorted PBMC on ten immunoSEQ deep assay plates. Data came from immunoSEQ multiplex PCR; TCRdb stores just in-frame clones and leaves some out. In the table there are around 430,000 clones, around 79% of which are singletons. Adult Caucasians living in Nashville, Tennessee made up all of the donors. The germline gives CDR1 DFQATT, CDR2 SNEGSKA (reference sequence). There are 11 residues in the CDR3. V lost 5 bases to trimming and J lost 7 bases, with 11 bases between them. The TCR originated in a woman in her forties in good health. Some clones in this sample may be carry-over from other donors' samples. The sample comprised PBMCs. This chain joins TRBV20-1 and TRBJ1-1, with a weak D call TRBD1 (5 bases). For the CDR3, the DNA is TGCAGTGCTCCCCCAGACAGTGAAGCTTTCTTT. This codes for CSAPPDSEAFF.